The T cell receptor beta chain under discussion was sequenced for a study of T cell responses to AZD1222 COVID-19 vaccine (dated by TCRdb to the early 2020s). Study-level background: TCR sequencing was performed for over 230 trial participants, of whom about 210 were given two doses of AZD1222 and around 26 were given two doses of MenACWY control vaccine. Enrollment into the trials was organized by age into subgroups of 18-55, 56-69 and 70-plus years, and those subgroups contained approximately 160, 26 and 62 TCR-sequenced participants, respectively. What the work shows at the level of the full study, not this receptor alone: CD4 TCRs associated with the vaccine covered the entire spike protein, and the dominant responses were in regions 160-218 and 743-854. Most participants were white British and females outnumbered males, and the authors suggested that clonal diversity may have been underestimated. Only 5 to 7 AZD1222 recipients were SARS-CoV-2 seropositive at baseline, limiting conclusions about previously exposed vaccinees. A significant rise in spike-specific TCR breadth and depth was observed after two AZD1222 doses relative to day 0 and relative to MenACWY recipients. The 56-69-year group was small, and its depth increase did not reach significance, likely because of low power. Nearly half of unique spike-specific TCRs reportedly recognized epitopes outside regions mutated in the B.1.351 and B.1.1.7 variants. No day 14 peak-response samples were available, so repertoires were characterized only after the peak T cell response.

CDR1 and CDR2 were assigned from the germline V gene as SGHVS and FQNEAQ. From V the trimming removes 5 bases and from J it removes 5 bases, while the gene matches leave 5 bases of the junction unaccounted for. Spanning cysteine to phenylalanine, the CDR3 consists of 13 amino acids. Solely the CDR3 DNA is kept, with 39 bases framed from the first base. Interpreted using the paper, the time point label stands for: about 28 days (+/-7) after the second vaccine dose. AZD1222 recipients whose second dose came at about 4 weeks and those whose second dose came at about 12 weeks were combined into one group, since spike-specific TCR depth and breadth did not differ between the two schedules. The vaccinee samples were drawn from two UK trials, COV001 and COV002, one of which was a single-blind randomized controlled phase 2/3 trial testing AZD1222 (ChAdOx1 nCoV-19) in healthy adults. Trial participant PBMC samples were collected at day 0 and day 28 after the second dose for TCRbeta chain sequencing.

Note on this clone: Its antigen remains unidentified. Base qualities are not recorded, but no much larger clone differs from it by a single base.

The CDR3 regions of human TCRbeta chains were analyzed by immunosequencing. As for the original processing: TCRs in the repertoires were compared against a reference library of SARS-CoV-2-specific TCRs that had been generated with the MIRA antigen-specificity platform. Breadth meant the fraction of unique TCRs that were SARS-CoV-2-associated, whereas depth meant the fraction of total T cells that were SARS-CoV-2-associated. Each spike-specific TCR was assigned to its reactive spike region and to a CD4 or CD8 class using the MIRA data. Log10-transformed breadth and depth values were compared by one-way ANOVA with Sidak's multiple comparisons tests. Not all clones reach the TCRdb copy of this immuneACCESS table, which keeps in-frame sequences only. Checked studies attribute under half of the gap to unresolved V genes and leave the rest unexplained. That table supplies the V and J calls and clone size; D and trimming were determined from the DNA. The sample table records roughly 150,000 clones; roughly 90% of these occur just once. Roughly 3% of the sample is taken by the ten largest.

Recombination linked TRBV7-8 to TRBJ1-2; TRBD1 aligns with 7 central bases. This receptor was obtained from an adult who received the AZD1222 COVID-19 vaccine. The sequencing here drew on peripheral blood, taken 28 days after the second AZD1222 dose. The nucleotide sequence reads TGTGCCAGCAGCCGAACAGGGGTTTATGGCTACACCTTC. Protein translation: CASSRTGVYGYTF.